This T cell receptor beta chain was sequenced for a study of blood T cell repertoires in COVID-19. Study in general: From the United States, Italy and Spain came samples of acute and convalescent COVID-19. From T cells, B-cell-depleted T cells, or PBMCs came the material, which was cDNA or gDNA.

In the source study's methods: The authors estimated nucleated cell counts from reference gene primer amplification. Profiling relied on immunoSEQ multiplex PCR, and the TCRdb table lists in-frame clones only, not all of them. From that table come the V and J calls and clone size; the DNA was used to work out D and trimming. The table has hundreds of thousands of clones, 85% to 90% seen once; the top ten hold roughly 4%. This CDR3 region has 12 residues. The ends were cut back, 2 bases at V and 8 bases at J, with 7 bases in the middle. The germline V gene has CDR1 MDHEN and CDR2 SYDVKM. The TCR originated in a woman aged 25 to 45 with acute or convalescent COVID-19. This chain uses TRBV28 with TRBJ1-3; D remains ambiguous. The source material was peripheral blood. CDR3 in DNA: TGTGCCAGCAGTTTAGGTCGAGACACCATATATTTT. The encoded protein is CASSLGRDTIYF.